This TCR beta chain was found in a study of blood T cell repertoires in COVID-19. In the study overall: Sample material is recorded as cDNA or gDNA derived from T cells, B-cell-depleted T cells, or PBMCs.

Clones were read by immunoSEQ multiplex PCR, and TCRdb kept only the in-frame ones, dropping some. The sample carries roughly 520,000 clones, roughly 90% recorded once. V lost 6 bases, J lost 8 bases, and 17 bases lay in between. Per germline, CDR1 SGHTA and CDR2 FQGNSA. This CDR3 contains 14 residues. Cohort allocation depended upon clinical history that participants reported. Cohort 3 recovered donors had two negative PCRs, clearance, or symptom resolution. The material sequenced was PBMCs or T cells enriched from blood (not recorded which). This receptor was obtained from a woman aged 35 to 49 who had recovered from COVID-19. The V and J genes are TRBV7-2 and TRBJ2-1; weak D call: TRBD2 (5 bases). DNA for the CDR3: TGTGCCAGCAGTGTACGGCACGGGATCTATGAGCAGTTCTTC. Its translation: CASSVRHGIYEQFF.